The clone carrying this T cell receptor beta chain occurred many times. No antigen is known for it. The sample originates from a study of T cells in Graves' hyperthyroidism and ophthalmopathy. RNA transcripts served as the template for amplifying TCR beta CDR3 regions. HTBI primers were used for first-round RT-PCR of the TCR CDR3. A single record per CDR3 protein comes from TCRdb applying MiXCR to the multiplex PCR reads. The sample yields hundreds of thousands of distinct CDR3 sequences, about 43% seen once. In patients aged 18 to 65, hyperthyroidism was newly diagnosed, with duration under 2 months. Clinical symptoms, serum thyroxine, TRAb, thyroid ultrasound and orbital computed tomography informed diagnoses. Study results and limitations: Within blood appeared most thyroid clonotypes that had expanded above 0.001. Onset of ophthalmopathy came a median about 6.5 months after the model predicted it.

The source material was peripheral blood or thyroid tissue (not recorded which). The receptor's source is a woman under 30 with Graves' hyperthyroidism.

The chain's CDR3 is CATSARGDNQPQHF. CDR3 bases: TGTGCCACCAGCGCTAGGGGGGACAATCAGCCCCAGCATTTT. This chain links TRBV24-1 with TRBJ1-5, with D maybe TRBD1 (6 bases). Trimming shortened V by 7 bases and J by 3 bases, and 12 bases separated the two germline ends. Germline CDR1 KGHDR, CDR2 SFDVKD. This CDR3 comprises 14 residues.